This T cell receptor beta chain was observed in a study of blood T cell repertoires in COVID-19. On the study more broadly: COVID-19 samples collected from the United States, Italy and Spain covered acute and convalescent phases. From T cells, B-cell-depleted T cells, or PBMCs came the material, which was cDNA or gDNA.

Authors' data handling: The authors estimated nucleated cell counts from reference gene primer amplification. Clones were sequenced by immunoSEQ multiplex PCR, and TCRdb holds only the in-frame ones, with some missing. The V and J calls and clone size come from that table; D and trimming were worked out from the DNA. The table lists around 27,000 clones, around 95% of them singletons. This CDR3 region has 16 residues. CDR1 and CDR2 (germline): LNHDA, SQIVND (reference sequence). V shed 5 bases and J shed 4 bases, with 18 bases lying between them. This clone has only one observation. The source is a human donor with active COVID-19. The donor label of this sample is uncertain. The chain recombines TRBV19 with TRBJ1-3; D perhaps matches TRBD1 (6 bases). Sequenced material: peripheral blood. The CDR3: CASSPIPGVTGNTIYF. CDR3 sequence (DNA): TGTGCCAGTAGTCCCATTCCAGGGGTTACGGGAAACACCATATATTTT. Drawing the rest from reference TRBV19 and TRBJ1-3, the complete variable domain is DGGITQSPKYLFRKEGQNVTLSCEQNLNHDAMYWYRQDPGQGLRLIYYSQIVNDFQKGDIAEGYSVSREKKESFPLTVTSAQKNPTAFYLCASSPIPGVTGNTIYFGEGSWLTVV.